The 23 T cell receptor beta chains below come from one sample, sequenced in a study of cytomegalovirus exposure and HLA in healthy donors. 60 Vbeta and 13 Jbeta primers were used in PCR. Data came from immunoSEQ multiplex PCR; TCRdb stores just in-frame clones and leaves some out. In total, the table holds 90,000 to 120,000 clones. The specimen was PBMCs. The receptors originated from a man aged 50 to 60 in good health and CMV-seronegative.

The chain carries TRBV11-3 and TRBJ2-7; tentative D call: TRBD1 (6 bases). Trimming took off 1 base at V and 2 bases at J, with 9 bases between the two ends. From germline, CDR1 is SGHNT and CDR2 YENEEA. This CDR3 is built from 14 residues. The CDR3 loop is CASSLGTAPYEQYF. Written as DNA, the CDR3 is TGTGCCAGCAGCTTAGGGACAGCTCCCTACGAGCAGTACTTC.

The chain links TRBV7-9 to TRBJ1-1; D might be TRBD1 (5 bases). The CDR3 is made up of 13 amino acids. The V and J ends lost 7 bases and 8 bases respectively, with 17 bases between them. Germline values: CDR1 SEHNR, CDR2 FQNEAQ (reference sequence). DNA of the CDR3: TGTGCCAGCACCTGGGACTTAACAGAAGAAGCTTTCTTT. As protein: CASTWDLTEEAFF.

CDR3 region: CASSPGQTEKLFF. CDR3 bases: TGTGCCAGCAGCCCTGGACAGACTGAAAAACTGTTTTTT. J is TRBJ1-4 and V is TRBV5-5; the D gene is possibly TRBD1 (6 bases). Germline CDR1 and CDR2: SGHKS and YYEKEE (reference sequence). The CDR3 consists of 13 residues. Deletions cut 4 bases from V and 7 bases from J, with 11 bases between.

The chain couples TRBV7-9 to TRBJ2-1; the match to TRBD2 covers 7 bases. From germline, CDR1 is SEHNR and CDR2 FQNEAQ (reference sequence). Trimming at V came to 7 bases and at J to 6 bases, leaving 15 bases not matched to a gene. This CDR3 is 16 amino acids long. The CDR3 reads CASTHSSGEVGNEQFF. CDR3 coding DNA: TGTGCCAGCACCCATTCTAGCGGAGAGGTAGGCAATGAGCAGTTCTTC. Drawing the rest from reference TRBV7-9 and TRBJ2-1, the complete variable domain is DTGVSQNPRHKITKRGQNVTFRCDPISEHNRLYWYRQTLGQGPEFLTYFQNEAQLEKSRLLSDRFSAERPKGSFSTLEIQRTEQGDSAMYLCASTHSSGEVGNEQFFGPGTRLTVL.

The V call is TRBV18, the J call TRBJ2-3; weak D call: TRBD2 (5 bases). V lost 0 bases to trimming and J lost 4 bases, with 8 bases between them. The CDR3 has 14 amino acids. Germline V CDR1 and CDR2: KGHSH, LQKENI. CDR3 in DNA: TGTGCCAGCTCACCACCTTCCGGGGCAGATACGCAGTATTTT. Amino acid sequence: CASSPPSGADTQYF.

The CDR3 sequence is CSVGVGGDTEAFF. CDR3 sequence (DNA): TGCAGCGTTGGGGTAGGAGGGGACACTGAAGCTTTCTTT. The V gene is TRBV29-1, the J gene TRBJ1-1, with D perhaps TRBD1 (5 bases). V lost 4 bases and J 3 bases, leaving 12 bases between the germline ends. CDR1 and CDR2 from the germline V gene are SQVTM and ANQGSEA. The CDR3 contains 13 residues.

The chain is built from TRBV7-9 and TRBJ1-2; 8 positions agree with TRBD1. The V segment lost 5 bases and the J segment 8 bases; nucleotides outside the gene matches: 4. The CDR3 spans 12 residues. Per the germline V gene, CDR1 is SEHNR and CDR2 is FQNEAQ (reference sequence). CDR3: CASSPRDRGYTF. In DNA, the CDR3 is TGTGCCAGCAGCCCCCGGGACAGGGGCTACACCTTC.

J is TRBJ2-3 and V is TRBV5-1; D ambiguous. Germline V gives CDR1 SGHRS, CDR2 YFSETQ. The CDR3 loop spans 13 amino acids. Trimming took off 2 bases at V and 2 bases at J, with 6 bases between the two ends. The CDR3, as DNA: TGCGCCAGCAGCTTAACCTACACAGATACGCAGTATTTT. Translated, it gives CASSLTYTDTQYF.

This chain joins TRBV9 and TRBJ2-1; 9 bases line up with TRBD2. Trimming at V came to 0 bases and at J to 6 bases, leaving 10 bases not matched to a gene. CDR1 is SGDLS, CDR2 YYNGEE, per germline. The CDR3 is 17 amino acids. This chain's CDR3 is CASSVGRAGLAVNEQFF. The CDR3 DNA reads TGTGCCAGCAGCGTAGGGAGGGCGGGACTAGCAGTCAATGAGCAGTTCTTC. Combining the CDR3 with reference TRBV9 and TRBJ2-1 gives the whole variable domain DSGVTQTPKHLITATGQRVTLRCSPRSGDLSVYWYQQSLDQGLQFLIQYYNGEERAKGNILERFSAQQFPDLHSELNLSSLELGDSALYFCASSVGRAGLAVNEQFFGPGTRLTVL.

The chain combines TRBV4-1 with TRBJ2-1; maybe TRBD2 (5 bases). Germline CDR1 is MGHRA and CDR2 is YSYEKL. Trimming removed 2 bases from V and 12 bases from J, with 11 bases in between. The CDR3 runs to 12 residues. The CDR3 spells CASSQPGLRQFF. Written as DNA, the CDR3 is TGCGCCAGCAGCCAACCAGGACTCAGGCAGTTCTTC.

The chain has TRBV7-8 and TRBJ2-1, with 8 bases identical to TRBD1. The CDR3 covers 17 residues. The V gene's germline CDR1 is SGHVS and CDR2 FQNEAQ. V lost 4 bases, J lost 1 base, and 9 bases stayed unmatched. The CDR3 DNA sequence: TGTGCCAGCAGCTCCTCCGGACAGGGCGATTCCTACAATGAGCAGTTCTTC. This encodes CASSSSGQGDSYNEQFF.

This chain uses TRBV9 with TRBJ1-2; TRBD1 is a possible D gene (6 bases). CDR1 is SGDLS and CDR2 is YYNGEE in the germline V gene. V dropped 0 bases and J dropped 0 bases, with 9 bases sitting between them. The CDR3 extends over 15 amino acids. The CDR3 loop is CASSVEGHSNYGYTF. The CDR3 nucleotides read TGTGCCAGCAGCGTAGAGGGACATTCTAACTATGGCTACACCTTC.

This chain links TRBV7-8 with TRBJ1-5; 7 bases match TRBD1. Trimming took 6 bases from V and 2 from J; bases not matched to a gene: 13. Germline V gene sequence: CDR1 SGHVS, CDR2 FQNEAQ. This CDR3 comprises 17 residues. The CDR3 sequence: CASRRDSLIRGNQPQHF. The CDR3 DNA reads as TGTGCCAGCAGGCGGGACAGTTTGATTAGGGGCAATCAGCCCCAGCATTTT.

The rearrangement uses TRBV18 and TRBJ1-5; D might be TRBD1 (6 bases). Per germline, CDR1 KGHSH and CDR2 LQKENI. V was shortened by 2 bases and J by 2 bases, with 16 bases between the two germline ends. The CDR3 consists of 17 residues. The CDR3 is CASSPMDQGFGNQPQHF. The CDR3, as DNA: TGTGCCAGCTCACCAATGGACCAGGGGTTCGGCAATCAGCCCCAGCATTTT.

The chain couples TRBV5-6 to TRBJ1-2, with 8 nucleotides matching TRBD1. This CDR3 has 14 residues. V lost 5 bases and J lost 7; bases outside the gene matches: 10. The germline CDR1 and CDR2 sequences are SGHDT and YYEEEE. For the CDR3, the DNA is TGTGCCAGCAGGGGAGTGGACAGGGTCTCTGGCTACACCTTC. This encodes CASRGVDRVSGYTF.

V is TRBV7-9 and J is TRBJ2-1; D is undetermined. CDR1 and CDR2 from the germline V gene are SEHNR and FQNEAQ (reference sequence). The CDR3 covers 12 residues. The ends were cut back, 5 bases at V and 9 bases at J, with 11 bases in the middle. This CDR3 reads CASSPLYGEQFF. The CDR3 coding sequence is TGTGCCAGCAGCCCATTATACGGTGAGCAGTTCTTC.

The CDR3 reads CASSFQVLGGTEAFF. The CDR3 DNA is TGTGCCAGTAGTTTCCAGGTCTTGGGAGGAACTGAAGCTTTCTTT. The chain is built from TRBV19 and TRBJ1-1; D not certain. V was pared by 5 bases and J by 5 bases, with 18 bases between. From germline, CDR1 is LNHDA and CDR2 SQIVND (reference sequence). The CDR3 sequence is 15 residues long.

The chain couples TRBV4-1 to TRBJ2-3; D unclear. CDR1 and CDR2 from the germline V gene are MGHRA and YSYEKL. CDR3 size: 14 residues. Trimming cost V 0 bases and J 6 bases, with 10 bases left between them. CDR3 sequence reads: CASSQDGMRDTQYF. DNA of the CDR3: TGCGCCAGCAGCCAAGACGGCATGCGGGATACGCAGTATTTT.

The V and J genes are TRBV7-9 and TRBJ1-5; D unclear. CDR1 SEHNR and CDR2 FQNEAQ come from the germline V gene (reference sequence). V was pared by 4 bases and J by 2 bases, with 6 bases between. CDR3 size: 13 residues. The CDR3 protein is CASSSRGNQPQHF. The CDR3 bases are TGTGCCAGCAGCTCTCGCGGCAATCAGCCCCAGCATTTT.

This sequence joins TRBV30 and TRBJ1-1, with unresolved D. Germline assignment: CDR1 GTSNPN and CDR2 SVGIG (reference sequence). The V gene lost 8 bases and the J gene lost 2 bases, with 15 bases spanning the gap. This CDR3 is 13 amino acids long. CDR3 loop: CARKANINTEAFF. The CDR3 nucleotides read TGTGCCCGGAAAGCAAATATTAACACTGAAGCTTTCTTT.

V usage is TRBV29-1 and J usage is TRBJ1-1; unclear D gene. Trimming pared 6 bases from V and 0 bases from J, leaving 11 bases between. This CDR3 spans 13 amino acids. CDR1 and CDR2 (germline): SQVTM, ANQGSEA. The CDR3 here is CSVDKDLNTEAFF. As DNA, the CDR3 is TGCAGCGTCGACAAGGACTTGAACACTGAAGCTTTCTTT. The entire variable domain, with the rest obtained from reference TRBV29-1 and TRBJ1-1, is as follows: SAVISQKPSRDICQRGTSLTIQCQVDSQVTMMFWYRQQPGQSLTLIATANQGSEATYESGFVIDKFPISRPNLTFSTLTVSNMSPEDSSIYLCSVDKDLNTEAFFGQGTRLTVV.

The rearrangement joins TRBV2 to TRBJ1-4, with D possibly TRBD1 on 6 matching bases. V gave up 6 bases and J gave up 3 bases, with 11 bases separating them. The length of the CDR3 is 14 residues. Per the germline V gene, CDR1 is SNHLY and CDR2 is FYNNEI. CDR3 nucleotide sequence: TGTGCCAGCAGGAACAGGGCGGCTAATGAAAAACTGTTTTTT. Residues: CASRNRAANEKLFF.

The chain combines TRBV11-2 with TRBJ1-2; 10 bases fit TRBD1. CDR3 length: 13 residues. V dropped 4 bases and J dropped 6; count of bases not matched to a gene: 2. Germline V gene data show CDR1 as SGHAT and CDR2 as FQNNGV. The CDR3 bases are TGTGCCAGCAGCTGGACAGGGGGGCATGGCTACACCTTC. This codes for CASSWTGGHGYTF.